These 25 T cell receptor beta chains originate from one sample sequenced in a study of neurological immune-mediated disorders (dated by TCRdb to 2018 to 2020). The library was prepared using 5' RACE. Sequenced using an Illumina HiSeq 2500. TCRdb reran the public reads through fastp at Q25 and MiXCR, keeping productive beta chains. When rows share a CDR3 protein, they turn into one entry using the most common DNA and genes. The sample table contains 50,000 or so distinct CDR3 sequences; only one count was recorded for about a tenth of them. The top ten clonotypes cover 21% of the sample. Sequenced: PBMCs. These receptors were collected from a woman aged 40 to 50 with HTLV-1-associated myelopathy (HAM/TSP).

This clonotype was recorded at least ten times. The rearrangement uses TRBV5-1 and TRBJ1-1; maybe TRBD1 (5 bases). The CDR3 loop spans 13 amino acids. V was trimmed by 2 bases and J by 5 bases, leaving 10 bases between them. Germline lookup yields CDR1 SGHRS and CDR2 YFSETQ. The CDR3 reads CASSFTGGTEAFF. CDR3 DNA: TGCGCCAGCAGCTTCACGGGGGGAACTGAAGCTTTCTTT.

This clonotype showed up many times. The CDR3 loop reads CAIKKQGPGELFF. The CDR3 coding sequence is TGTGCCATAAAGAAACAGGGGCCCGGGGAGCTGTTTTTT. The chain employs TRBV10-3 and TRBJ2-2, with 7 positions matching TRBD1. J gave up 6 bases and V 9 bases, and 7 bases lay outside the gene matches. Germline-derived CDR1 and CDR2 are ENHRY and SYGVKD. The CDR3 runs to 13 residues.

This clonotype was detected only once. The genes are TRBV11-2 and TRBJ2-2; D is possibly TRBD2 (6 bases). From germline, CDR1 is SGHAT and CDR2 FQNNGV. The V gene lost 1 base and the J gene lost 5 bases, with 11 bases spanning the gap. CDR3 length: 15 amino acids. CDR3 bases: TGTGCCAGCAGCTTAGCCGGGGGAGGTACCGGGGAGCTGTTTTTT. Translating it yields CASSLAGGGTGELFF.

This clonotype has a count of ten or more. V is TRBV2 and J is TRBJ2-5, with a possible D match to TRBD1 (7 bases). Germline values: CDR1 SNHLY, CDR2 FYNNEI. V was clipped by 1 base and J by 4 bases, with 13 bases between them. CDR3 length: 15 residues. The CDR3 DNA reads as TGTGCCAGCAGTGAAGGTGGTCAGGGGGGAGAGACCCAGTACTTC. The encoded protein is CASSEGGQGGETQYF.

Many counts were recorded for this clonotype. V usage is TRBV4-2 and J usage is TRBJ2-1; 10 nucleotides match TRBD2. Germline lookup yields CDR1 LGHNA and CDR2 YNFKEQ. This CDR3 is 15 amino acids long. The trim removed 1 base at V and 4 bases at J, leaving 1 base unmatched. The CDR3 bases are TGTGCCAGCAGCCAAGGTAGCGGGGGGTACAATGAGCAGTTCTTC. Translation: CASSQGSGGYNEQFF.

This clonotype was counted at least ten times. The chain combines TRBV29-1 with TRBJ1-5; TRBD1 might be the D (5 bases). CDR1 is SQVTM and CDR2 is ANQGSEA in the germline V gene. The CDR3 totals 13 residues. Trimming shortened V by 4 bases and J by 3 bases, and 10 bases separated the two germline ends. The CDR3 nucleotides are TGCAGCGTTGCAGACAGCTTCAATCAGCCCCAGCATTTT. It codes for CSVADSFNQPQHF.

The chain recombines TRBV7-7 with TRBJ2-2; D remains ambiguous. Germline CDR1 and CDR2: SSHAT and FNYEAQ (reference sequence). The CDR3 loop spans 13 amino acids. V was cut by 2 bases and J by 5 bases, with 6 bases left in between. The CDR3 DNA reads TGTGCCAGCAGCTTAAGTACGACCGGGGAGCTGTTTTTT. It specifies CASSLSTTGELFF.

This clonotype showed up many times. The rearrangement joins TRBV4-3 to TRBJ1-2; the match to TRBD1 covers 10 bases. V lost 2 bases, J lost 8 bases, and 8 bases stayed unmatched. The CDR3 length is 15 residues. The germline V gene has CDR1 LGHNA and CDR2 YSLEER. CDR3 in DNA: TGCGCCAGCAGCCAATACGACAGGGGGCCATCCGGCTACACCTTC. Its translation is CASSQYDRGPSGYTF.

CDR3 sequence (DNA): TGTGCCAGCAGCCGCAAGGCCTACCGGGACTCTGGGGCCAACGTCCTGACTTTC. Protein: CASSRKAYRDSGANVLTF. The rearrangement uses TRBV11-2 and TRBJ2-6, with a weak D call TRBD2 (5 bases). V lost 5 bases, J lost 0 bases, and 17 bases lay in between. CDR3 length: 18 residues. CDR1 and CDR2 from the germline V gene are SGHAT and FQNNGV. The entire variable domain, with the rest obtained from reference TRBV11-2 and TRBJ2-6, is as follows: EAGVAQSPRYKIIEKRQSVAFWCNPISGHATLYWYQQILGQGPKLLIQFQNNGVVDDSQLPKDRFSAERLKGVDSTLKIQPAKLEDSAVYLCASSRKAYRDSGANVLTFGAGSRLTVL.

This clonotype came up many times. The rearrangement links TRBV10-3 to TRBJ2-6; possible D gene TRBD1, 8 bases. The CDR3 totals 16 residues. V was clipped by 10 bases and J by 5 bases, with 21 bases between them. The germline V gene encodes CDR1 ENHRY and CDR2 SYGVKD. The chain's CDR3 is CATGGQGLERANVLTF. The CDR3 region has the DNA TGTGCCACGGGAGGACAGGGCCTTGAGCGGGCCAACGTCCTGACTTTC.

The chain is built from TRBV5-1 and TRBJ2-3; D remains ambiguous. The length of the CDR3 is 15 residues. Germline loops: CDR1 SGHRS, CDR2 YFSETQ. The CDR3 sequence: CTNSLEWGGGDTQYF. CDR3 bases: TGCACCAACAGCTTGGAGTGGGGTGGTGGAGATACGCAGTATTTT.

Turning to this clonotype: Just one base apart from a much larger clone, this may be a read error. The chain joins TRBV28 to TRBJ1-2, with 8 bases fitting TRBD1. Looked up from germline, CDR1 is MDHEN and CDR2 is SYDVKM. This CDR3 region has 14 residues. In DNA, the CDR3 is TGTTCCAGCAGCCCTCCCGGACAGGGCTTTGGCTACACCTTC. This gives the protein CSSSPPGQGFGYTF.

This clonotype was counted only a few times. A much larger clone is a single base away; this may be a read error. CDR3 in DNA: TGTGCCAGCACCAGGGGAACAGGGGGAGGCACTGAAGCTTTCTTT. This translates into CASTRGTGGGTEAFF. The chain carries TRBV6-1 and TRBJ1-1, with 8 bases that match TRBD1. From germline, CDR1 is MNHNS and CDR2 SASEGT. Trimming removed 7 bases from V and 4 bases from J; junction bases left unmatched: 11. The CDR3 is 15 amino acids.

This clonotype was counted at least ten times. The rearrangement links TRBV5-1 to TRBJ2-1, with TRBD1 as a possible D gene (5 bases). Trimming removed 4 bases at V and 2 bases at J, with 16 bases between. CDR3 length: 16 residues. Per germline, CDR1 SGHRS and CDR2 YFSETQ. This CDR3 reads CASSPTPKGPYNEQFF. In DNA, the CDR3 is TGCGCCAGCAGCCCAACCCCAAAGGGGCCCTACAATGAGCAGTTCTTC.

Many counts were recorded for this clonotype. The CDR3 DNA sequence: TGTGCCAGCTCACCACCGCGTGCGGGAACAGATACGCAGTATTTT. Residues: CASSPPRAGTDTQYF. The rearrangement uses TRBV18 and TRBJ2-3; a possible D gene is TRBD2 (6 bases). Trimming pared 0 bases from V and 3 bases from J, leaving 10 bases between. This CDR3 has 15 residues. Germline lookup yields CDR1 KGHSH and CDR2 LQKENI.

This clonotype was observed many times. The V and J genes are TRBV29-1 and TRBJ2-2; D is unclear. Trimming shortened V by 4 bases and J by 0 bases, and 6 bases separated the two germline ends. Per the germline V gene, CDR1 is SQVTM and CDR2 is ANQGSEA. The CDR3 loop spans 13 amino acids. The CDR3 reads CSVVPANTGELFF. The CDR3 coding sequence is TGCAGCGTTGTCCCGGCGAACACCGGGGAGCTGTTTTTT.

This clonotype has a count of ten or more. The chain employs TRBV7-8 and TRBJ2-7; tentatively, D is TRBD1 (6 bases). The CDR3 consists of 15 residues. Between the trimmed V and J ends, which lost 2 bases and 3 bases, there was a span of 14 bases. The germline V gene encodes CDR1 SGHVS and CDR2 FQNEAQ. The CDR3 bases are TGTGCCAGCAGCTTACCTCGGGACAAGCTCTACGAGCAGTACTTC. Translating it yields CASSLPRDKLYEQYF.

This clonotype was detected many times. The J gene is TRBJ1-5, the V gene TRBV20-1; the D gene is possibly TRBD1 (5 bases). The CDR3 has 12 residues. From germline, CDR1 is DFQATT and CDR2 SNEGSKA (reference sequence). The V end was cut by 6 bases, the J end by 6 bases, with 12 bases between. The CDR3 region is CSAVSGGQPQHF. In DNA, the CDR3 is TGCAGTGCCGTGTCTGGGGGTCAGCCCCAGCATTTT.

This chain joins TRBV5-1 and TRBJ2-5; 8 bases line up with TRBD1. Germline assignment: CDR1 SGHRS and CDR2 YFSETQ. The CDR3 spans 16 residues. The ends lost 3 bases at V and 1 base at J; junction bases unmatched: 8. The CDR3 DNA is TGCGCCAGCAGCTCCTTACCAACAGGGGGCCAAGAGACCCAGTACTTC. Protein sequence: CASSSLPTGGQETQYF.

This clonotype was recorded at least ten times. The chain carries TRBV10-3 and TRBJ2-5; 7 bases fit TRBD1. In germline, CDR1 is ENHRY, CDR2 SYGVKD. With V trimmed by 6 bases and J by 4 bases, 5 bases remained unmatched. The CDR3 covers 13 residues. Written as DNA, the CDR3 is TGTGCCATCAGCCGACAGGGACGAGAGACCCAGTACTTC. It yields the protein CAISRQGRETQYF.

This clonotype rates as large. The CDR3 loop reads CASSRASGGSGANVLTF. Written as DNA, the CDR3 is TGCGCCAGCAGTCGGGCTAGCGGGGGGAGCGGGGCCAACGTCCTGACTTTC. The gene calls are TRBV4-3 and TRBJ2-6; 11 bases agree with TRBD2. Germline-derived CDR1 and CDR2 are LGHNA and YSLEER. V was pared by 6 bases and J by 4 bases, with 8 bases of the junction left unmatched. The CDR3 length is 17 residues.

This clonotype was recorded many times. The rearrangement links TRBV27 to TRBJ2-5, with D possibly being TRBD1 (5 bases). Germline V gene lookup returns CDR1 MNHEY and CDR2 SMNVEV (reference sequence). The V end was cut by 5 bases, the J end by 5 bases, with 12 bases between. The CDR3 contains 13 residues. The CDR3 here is CASSRAGRETQYF. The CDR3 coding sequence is TGTGCCAGCAGTCGGGCAGGGCGGGAGACCCAGTACTTC.

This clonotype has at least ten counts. The CDR3 coding sequence is TGTGCCAGCAGCCCATGGCGGGGTACTGAAGCTTTCTTT. Amino acids: CASSPWRGTEAFF. The chain uses TRBV7-6 and TRBJ1-1; D is unclear. In germline, CDR1 is SGHVS, CDR2 FNYEAQ. V was clipped by 5 bases and J by 5 bases, with 12 bases between them. The CDR3 has 13 amino acids.

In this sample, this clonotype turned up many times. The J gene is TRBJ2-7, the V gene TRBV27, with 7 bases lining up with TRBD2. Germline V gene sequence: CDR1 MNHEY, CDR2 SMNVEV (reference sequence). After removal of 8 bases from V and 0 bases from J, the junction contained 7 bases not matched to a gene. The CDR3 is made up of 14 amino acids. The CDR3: CASRGLQSSYEQYF. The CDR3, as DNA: TGTGCCAGCCGGGGACTACAAAGCTCCTACGAGCAGTACTTC.

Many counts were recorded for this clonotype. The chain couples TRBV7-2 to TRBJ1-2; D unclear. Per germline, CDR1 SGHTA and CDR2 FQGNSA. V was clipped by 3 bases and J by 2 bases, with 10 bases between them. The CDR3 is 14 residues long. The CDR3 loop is CASSFLRANYGYTF. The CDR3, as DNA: TGTGCCAGCAGCTTTCTCCGGGCAAACTATGGCTACACCTTC.